The clone carrying this TCR beta chain was observed a few times. Antigen specificity is unknown. With 5 bases removed from V and 5 bases from J, the gap between germline ends came to 9 bases. CDR1 and CDR2 from the germline V gene are LNHDA and SQIVND (reference sequence). CDR3 size: 12 residues. These data come from a study of T cell responses to AZD1222 COVID-19 vaccine. General observations from the study: CD4 TCRs linked to vaccination spanned spike, dominating at 160-218 and 743-854. Among AZD1222 vaccinees, only 6 or 7 were seropositive at baseline. Females made up more of the donors, who were largely white British, and clonal diversity may have come out too low.

Clones were sequenced by immunoSEQ multiplex PCR, and TCRdb holds only the in-frame ones, with some missing. This sample carries about 73,000 clones, approximately 90% of them seen once, and the ten largest clones take approximately 19%. This chain joins TRBV19 and TRBJ1-2; maybe TRBD1 (6 bases). The receptor was isolated from an adult in good health. Sequenced here: peripheral blood, sampled on day 0 of AZD1222 vaccination. CDR3 DNA sequence: TGTGCCAGTAGTCCGACAGGATATGGCTACACCTTC. It codes for CASSPTGYGYTF.